What follows is one T cell receptor beta chain and its context. The antigen remains undetermined. Different DNA sequences within this sample yield the same CDR3. The source of the sample is a study of shared clonotypes between healthy human individuals. General observations from the study: Across subsets, estimated richness was generally greater for naive than for memory populations. Tissues were not sampled, only blood, and their repertoires likely differ.

The table came from immunoSEQ multiplex PCR; TCRdb's copy has only in-frame clones and leaves some out. Of under 1,100,000 clones detected, around 76% appear once; the ten largest clones hold 1.4% to 1.5%. Sample: memory CD4+ T cells sorted from blood. Noted subset: CD45RA-negative fraction. The origin of this receptor is a man aged 18 to 35 in good health.

CDR3 loop: CASSLRAGSYEQYF. CDR3 bases: TGCGCCAGCAGCTTGAGAGCAGGCTCCTACGAGCAGTACTTC. This chain links TRBV5-1 with TRBJ2-7, with D hard to call. This CDR3 comprises 14 residues. V was cut by 1 base and J by 0 bases, with 8 bases left in between. In germline, CDR1 is SGHRS, CDR2 YFSETQ.